Below, 13 T cell receptor beta chains from the same sample are listed, as sequenced in a study of Ad26.COV2.S vaccination and SARS-CoV-2 variants. The method was immunoSEQ multiplex PCR; TCRdb's version includes in-frame clones alone and lacks a portion of them. The table includes about 350,000 clones, about 88% detected once. Treatment described: 15 to 20 received Ad26.COV2.S at low or high dose, single or two shots; about five received placebo; per-sample allocation not given. Specimen acquisition occurred on day 63 following the initial vaccine or placebo injection. The sequences come from peripheral blood, collected in a trial of Ad26.COV2.S vaccine versus placebo. Receptor source: a person aged 18-65 years who received the Ad26.COV2.S COVID-19 vaccine or a placebo.

This chain uses TRBV4-2 with TRBJ2-7; the D gene is possibly TRBD2 (6 bases). Trimming shortened V by 2 bases and J by 3 bases, and 11 bases separated the two germline ends. This CDR3 has 14 amino acids. Germline loops: CDR1 LGHNA, CDR2 YNFKEQ. The CDR3 DNA follows: TGTGCCAGCAGCCAACAGCTGGAGGGCTACGAGCAGTACTTC. This codes for CASSQQLEGYEQYF.

The chain employs TRBV7-9 and TRBJ1-5; 7 positions agree with TRBD1. The junction had 9 bases not matched to a gene; V was cut back by 5 bases and J by 5 bases. Per germline, CDR1 SEHNR and CDR2 FQNEAQ (reference sequence). There are 15 residues in the CDR3. CDR3 DNA: TGTGCCAGCAGCAGCGGACAGGCCAACTATCAGCCCCAGCATTTT. This gives the protein CASSSGQANYQPQHF.

The gene calls are TRBV27 and TRBJ2-7; D perhaps matches TRBD1 (6 bases). V lost 5 bases and J lost 0, with 14 bases in between. The CDR3 runs 15 residues. Germline V gives CDR1 MNHEY, CDR2 SMNVEV (reference sequence). This CDR3 is CASSHTGYSSYEQYF. As DNA, the CDR3 is TGTGCCAGCAGTCACACAGGGTATAGCTCCTACGAGCAGTACTTC.

The CDR3: CASSLDGPPYEQYF. The CDR3 coding sequence is TGCGCCAGCAGCTTGGATGGGCCACCCTACGAGCAGTACTTC. The V gene is TRBV5-1, the J gene TRBJ2-7; D is ambiguous. V was cut by 0 bases and J by 2 bases, with 9 bases left in between. The germline V gene encodes CDR1 SGHRS and CDR2 YFSETQ. This CDR3 comprises 14 residues.

This clone was counted a few times. This chain connects TRBV6-4 to TRBJ1-1; 7 bases map to TRBD1. Germline trimming cut 0 bases from V and 6 bases from J; bases unmatched to any gene: 7. CDR1 is MRHNA, CDR2 SNTAGT, per germline. CDR3 length: 15 residues. This chain's CDR3 is CASSDSEQGSAEAFF. For the CDR3, the DNA is TGTGCCAGCAGTGACTCGGAACAGGGGAGTGCTGAAGCTTTCTTT.

The V call is TRBV5-1, the J call TRBJ1-4; 9 nucleotides match TRBD1. Trimming cost V 5 bases and J 1 base; bases outside gene matches: 6. The CDR3 length is 16 residues. Germline V gene sequence: CDR1 SGHRS, CDR2 YFSETQ. The CDR3 sequence: CASRYGQGRTNEKLFF. CDR3 DNA sequence: TGCGCCAGCAGATACGGACAGGGGAGAACTAATGAAAAACTGTTTTTT.

In this sample, this clone turned up a few times. The chain combines TRBV3-1 (or the pseudogene TRBV3-2) with TRBJ1-1; the D is unclear. Trimming stripped 3 bases from V and 1 base from J, with 15 bases between. CDR3 size: 16 residues. CDR1 is LGHDT, CDR2 YNNKEL, per germline (reference sequence). CDR3 amino acids: CASSHGRKGGNTEAFF. In DNA form, the CDR3 reads TGTGCCAGCAGCCACGGGAGGAAGGGCGGGAACACTGAAGCTTTCTTT.

This chain connects TRBV6-6 to TRBJ1-4; D is ambiguous. Germline CDR1 and CDR2: MNHNY and SVGAGI (reference sequence). The CDR3 extends over 13 amino acids. V lost 3 bases and J lost 4, with 6 bases in between. This chain's CDR3 is CASSYADNEKLFF. DNA of the CDR3: TGTGCCAGCAGTTATGCCGATAATGAAAAACTGTTTTTT.

V usage is TRBV27 and J usage is TRBJ2-3; tentatively, D is TRBD2 (6 bases). Germline assignment: CDR1 MNHEY and CDR2 SMNVEV (reference sequence). This CDR3 region has 18 residues. The ends were cut back, 2 bases at V and 1 base at J, with 19 bases in the middle. As DNA, the CDR3 is TGTGCCAGCAGTTTAAGACGGCTGAGCGGGTCAGGCACAGATACGCAGTATTTT. Translated: CASSLRRLSGSGTDTQYF.

The V call is TRBV10-3, the J call TRBJ2-1; 9 positions match TRBD2. This CDR3 has 15 amino acids. V shed 0 bases and J 9 bases; nucleotides not matched to a gene: 6. Per germline, CDR1 ENHRY and CDR2 SYGVKD. CDR3 protein: CAISESVRGGSEQFF. The CDR3 DNA follows: TGTGCCATCAGTGAGTCGGTGCGGGGGGGCAGTGAGCAGTTCTTC.

The V and J genes are TRBV3-1 (or the pseudogene TRBV3-2) and TRBJ1-6, with no clear D. Germline V gene lookup returns CDR1 LGHDT and CDR2 YNNKEL (reference sequence). This CDR3 comprises 14 residues. V was shortened by 4 bases and J by 10 bases, with 14 bases between the two germline ends. CDR3 DNA sequence: TGTGCCAGCAGCCCGCGGCAAGGAATATCACCCCTCCACTTT. Translation: CASSPRQGISPLHF.

For this clone: Other nucleotide sequences in the sample specify the same CDR3. V and J are TRBV7-2 and TRBJ2-2, with D possibly TRBD2 on 5 matching bases. CDR1 is SGHTA and CDR2 is FQGNSA in the germline V gene. The CDR3 consists of 14 residues. Between the trimmed V and J ends, which lost 2 bases and 3 bases, there was a span of 7 bases. The CDR3 DNA sequence: TGTGCCAGCAGCTTAAGGCGGGACACCGGGGAGCTGTTTTTT. Its translation: CASSLRRDTGELFF.

The gene calls are TRBV27 and TRBJ1-2; perhaps TRBD1 as D (6 bases). V was shortened by 0 bases and J by 6 bases, with 17 bases between the two germline ends. This CDR3 has 16 amino acids. Germline V lookup: CDR1 MNHEY, CDR2 SMNVEV (reference sequence). In DNA, the CDR3 is TGTGCCAGCAGTTTATCGGCTATCCCCAGGGGCCATGGCTACACCTTC. Amino acids: CASSLSAIPRGHGYTF.